These 27 T cell receptor beta chains were all obtained from the same sample, sequenced in a study of T cell repertoires in cytomegalovirus infection. No cognate antigen is known for these TCRs. MiXCR was run by TCRdb on the reads, yielding one entry per CDR3 protein. The table records 550,000 to 700,000 distinct CDR3 sequences, over 35% of them present only once. Sample: cultured PBMCs, taken from culture after CMV antigen stimulation. These receptors were collected from a human donor in good health (CMV status not recorded). Some clones in this sample may be carry-over from other donors' samples.

At least ten counts were recorded for this clonotype. The rearrangement links TRBV7-2 to TRBJ1-5, with a possible D match to TRBD1 (5 bases). Between the trimmed V and J ends, which lost 5 bases and 6 bases, there was a span of 11 bases. Germline CDR1 and CDR2: SGHTA and FQGNSA. This CDR3 is built from 13 residues. Here the CDR3 reads CASSASGGQPQHF. The CDR3 DNA reads as TGTGCCAGCAGCGCGAGCGGGGGTCAGCCCCAGCATTTT.

The chain uses TRBV7-9 and TRBJ1-1; 7 bases match TRBD1. From germline, CDR1 is SEHNR and CDR2 FQNEAQ (reference sequence). After removal of 0 bases from V and 7 bases from J, the junction contained 2 bases not matched to a gene. CDR3 length: 13 residues. The CDR3 coding sequence is TGTGCCAGCAGCTTAGCCGACAGGGATGAAGCTTTCTTT. It yields the protein CASSLADRDEAFF.

This clonotype was detected a few times. The chain has TRBV7-2 and TRBJ2-3; no definite D call. The CDR3 has 15 amino acids. Trimming cost V 2 bases and J 0 bases, with 9 bases left between them. Germline CDR1 is SGHTA and CDR2 is FQGNSA. Written as DNA, the CDR3 is TGTGCCAGCAGCTTAAACCGAGCGAGCACAGATACGCAGTATTTT. The encoded protein is CASSLNRASTDTQYF.

The V gene is TRBV6-1, the J gene TRBJ1-4; 7 bases agree with TRBD1. With 4 bases clipped from V and 5 bases from J, the junction kept 7 bases outside the gene matches. Germline assignment: CDR1 MNHNS and CDR2 SASEGT. The CDR3 has 15 residues. This CDR3 is CASSAIRGGNEKLFF. As DNA, the CDR3 is TGTGCCAGCAGTGCGATCAGGGGGGGAAATGAAAAACTGTTTTTT.

This clonotype was counted ten times or more. The J gene is TRBJ1-2, the V gene TRBV7-2; 9 bases agree with TRBD1. The CDR3 has 12 residues. Trimming removed 3 bases from V and 14 bases from J; junction bases left unmatched: 7. Germline V gives CDR1 SGHTA, CDR2 FQGNSA. The CDR3 DNA is TGTGCCAGCAGCTTCCAACAGGGGGCGGGAACCTTC. Amino acid sequence: CASSFQQGAGTF.

This rearrangement joins TRBV6-6 to TRBJ2-5; possibly TRBD2 for D (6 bases). Germline V gene sequence: CDR1 MNHNY, CDR2 SVGAGI (reference sequence). Between the trimmed V and J ends, which lost 6 bases and 3 bases, there was a span of 14 bases. There are 14 residues in the CDR3. CDR3 nucleotides: TGTGCCAGCAGGCCGGCCACGGGGGAAGAGACCCAGTACTTC. This codes for CASRPATGEETQYF.

CDR3 DNA sequence: TGTGCCAGCAGCTTAGGAGTAAGTGGACTAGCGGACAATGAGCAGTTCTTC. Translation: CASSLGVSGLADNEQFF. The chain employs TRBV7-9 and TRBJ2-1, with TRBD2 identical over 10 bases. The germline V gene encodes CDR1 SEHNR and CDR2 FQNEAQ (reference sequence). This CDR3 region has 17 residues. After removal of 1 base from V and 5 bases from J, the junction contained 8 bases not matched to a gene.

The chain couples TRBV20-1 to TRBJ1-5; D uncertain. V was trimmed by 0 bases and J by 7 bases, leaving 16 bases between them. CDR1 is DFQATT and CDR2 is SNEGSKA in the germline V gene (reference sequence). The CDR3 consists of 15 residues. CDR3 residues: CSARDLPAIGQPQHF. In DNA form, the CDR3 reads TGCAGTGCTAGAGATCTACCGGCCATAGGGCAGCCCCAGCATTTT.

The table lists this clonotype with a few counts. The chain employs TRBV12-3 or TRBV12-4 and TRBJ1-1; possible D gene TRBD1, 5 bases. The CDR3 sequence is 15 residues long. The germline V and J ends were trimmed by 3 bases and 3 bases, with 14 bases remaining between them. The CDR3 reads CASSFRGKTDTEAFF. The CDR3 bases are TGTGCCAGCAGTTTTAGGGGCAAAACCGACACTGAAGCTTTCTTT.

As concerns this clonotype: One end of the junction does not line up with germline, which may come from a read error. This chain joins TRBV12-3 or TRBV12-4 and TRBJ2-1; 8 nucleotides agree with TRBD2. The CDR3 has 19 amino acids. CDR3 bases: TGTGCCAGCACCTTTTATAGGGGACCGGGACTAGGATCCTACAATGAGCATTTCTTC. Its protein is CASTFYRGPGLGSYNEHFF.

The V gene is TRBV4-2, the J gene TRBJ2-3, with TRBD2 matching 7 bases. V trimming: 0 bases; J trimming: 2 bases; junction bases outside the gene matches: 2. Germline V gives CDR1 LGHNA, CDR2 YNFKEQ. The length of the CDR3 is 15 residues. Here the CDR3 DNA reads TGTGCCAGCAGCCAAGAAAGCGGGATCACAGATACGCAGTATTTT. Encoded protein: CASSQESGITDTQYF.

Turning to this clonotype: This is likely a read error, given that the CDR3 carries no conserved phenylalanine or tryptophan at its end. Here the CDR3 reads CASSSSFGGAGGELFL. CDR3 in DNA: TGTGCCAGCAGTTCTTCCTTCGGGGGCGCGGGCGGGGAGCTGTTTCTT. The chain is built from TRBV12-3 or TRBV12-4 and TRBJ2-2; either TRBD1 or TRBD2 may supply D (6 bases each). The germline V and J ends were trimmed by 4 bases and 7 bases, with 19 bases remaining between them. The CDR3 is 16 residues long.

The genes are TRBV7-2 and TRBJ1-2, with D maybe TRBD1 (5 bases). Germline CDR1 is SGHTA and CDR2 is FQGNSA. The CDR3 runs 14 residues. V was shortened by 5 bases and J by 8 bases, with 18 bases between the two germline ends. DNA for the CDR3: TGTACCAGCAGCCCTCAGTGGCAGGGTAAAGGCTACACCTTC. This gives the protein CTSSPQWQGKGYTF.

The table lists this clonotype with a few counts. The chain has TRBV7-9 and TRBJ1-4, with no clear D. V was cut by 3 bases and J by 12 bases, with 8 bases left in between. The CDR3 length is 11 residues. Per the germline V gene, CDR1 is SEHNR and CDR2 is FQNEAQ (reference sequence). Here the CDR3 reads CASSFGGQLFF. CDR3 sequence (DNA): TGTGCCAGCAGCTTCGGTGGGCAACTGTTTTTT.

This clonotype has just a few counts. The chain joins TRBV15 to TRBJ2-7, with no clear D. The V gene lost 0 bases and the J gene lost 0 bases, with 3 bases spanning the gap. The CDR3 extends over 13 amino acids. Germline CDR1 reads LNHNV; CDR2 reads YYDKDF (reference sequence). The CDR3 DNA is TGTGCCACCAGCAGAGATGTCTCCTACGAGCAGTACTTC. Translation gives CATSRDVSYEQYF.

This sequence joins TRBV7-9 and TRBJ2-7, with a possible D match to TRBD1 (5 bases). The germline V gene has CDR1 SEHNR and CDR2 FQNEAQ (reference sequence). The CDR3 has 13 amino acids. The CDR3 DNA is TGTGCGACCACCATAAGGGGCTCCTACGAGCAGTACTTC. Residues: CATTIRGSYEQYF.

The table lists this clonotype with a few counts. The V gene is TRBV6-5, the J gene TRBJ2-7; D may correspond to TRBD1 or TRBD2 (6 bases each). The germline CDR1 and CDR2 sequences are MNHEY and SVGAGI. CDR3 length: 14 amino acids. Between the trimmed V and J ends, which lost 4 bases and 4 bases, there was a span of 14 bases. CDR3 protein: CASSSVGGPYEQYF. The CDR3 bases are TGTGCCAGCAGTTCGGTCGGGGGCCCATACGAGCAGTACTTC.

In its sample, this clonotype was seen a few times. The chain links TRBV19 to TRBJ2-3; D is ambiguous. Germline CDR1 LNHDA, CDR2 SQIVND (reference sequence). The V gene lost 6 bases and the J gene lost 4 bases, with 8 bases spanning the gap. This CDR3 comprises 12 residues. CDR3: CASSIVADTQYF. The CDR3 DNA sequence: TGTGCCAGTAGCATCGTCGCAGATACGCAGTATTTT.

The sample holds a few counts of this clonotype. The genes are TRBV7-2 and TRBJ2-6; D is unresolved. Germline V CDR1 and CDR2: SGHTA, FQGNSA. This CDR3 has 16 residues. Trimming took 5 bases from V and 0 from J, leaving 11 bases between them. This chain's CDR3 is CASSLLSISGANVLTF. The DNA of the CDR3 is TGTGCCAGCAGCCTATTGTCTATCTCTGGGGCCAACGTCCTGACTTTC.

Ten or more counts support this clonotype. This chain connects TRBV7-2 to TRBJ2-7; 8 bases agree with TRBD2. This CDR3 is 15 amino acids long. Germline CDR1 is SGHTA and CDR2 is FQGNSA. Germline trimming cut 4 bases from V and 3 bases from J; bases unmatched to any gene: 8. CDR3 sequence reads: CASSSYLTSGYEQYF. In nucleotides, the CDR3 is TGTGCCAGCAGCTCATACCTAACTAGCGGCTACGAGCAGTACTTC.

The chain's CDR3 is CASSSTDEKDQPQHF. CDR3 coding DNA: TGTGCCAGCAGCTCGACAGACGAGAAGGATCAGCCCCAGCATTTT. The J gene is TRBJ1-5, the V gene TRBV7-4; tentative D call: TRBD1 (5 bases). CDR1 is SGHVT and CDR2 is SQSDAQ in the germline V gene. This CDR3 has 15 amino acids. V was trimmed by 4 bases and J by 5 bases, leaving 15 bases between them.

In regard to this clonotype: A read error may account for a junction end that differs from germline. CDR3 sequence (DNA): TGTGCCAGCAGCTTAAAGGGATCCTTAACAGTTTTT. Translating it yields CASSLKGSLTVF. The chain couples TRBV7-9 to TRBJ1-4; D is uncertain. This CDR3 region has 12 residues. Germline values: CDR1 SEHNR, CDR2 FQNEAQ (reference sequence).

The chain combines TRBV10-3 with TRBJ1-2; TRBD1 matches at 8 bases. The CDR3 is made up of 13 amino acids. Germline V gives CDR1 ENHRY, CDR2 SYGVKD. V was clipped by 6 bases and J by 8 bases; unmatched bases: 8. CDR3 sequence: CAISSRTGMGYTF. The CDR3 DNA reads TGTGCCATCAGCTCGCGGACAGGGATGGGCTACACCTTC.

The gene calls are TRBV12-3 or TRBV12-4 and TRBJ1-4; D gene uncertain. With 5 bases removed from V and 8 bases from J, the gap between germline ends came to 6 bases. The CDR3 is made up of 11 amino acids. CDR3: CASSKGEKLFF. The CDR3 nucleotides are TGTGCCAGCAGTAAGGGCGAAAAACTGTTTTTT.

The sample holds a few counts of this clonotype. V is TRBV12-3 or TRBV12-4 and J is TRBJ2-7; TRBD1 matches at 8 bases. This CDR3 has 14 amino acids. V shed 1 base, J shed 3 bases, and the junction held 2 bases outside the gene matches. The CDR3 DNA reads as TGTGCCAGCAGTTTAGGGACAGGGATCTACGAGCAGTACTTC. As protein: CASSLGTGIYEQYF.

This clonotype was counted only a few times. The chain couples TRBV12-3 or TRBV12-4 to TRBJ1-1; D is uncertain. Between the trimmed V and J ends, which lost 5 bases and 4 bases, there was a span of 8 bases. The length of the CDR3 is 12 residues. Here the CDR3 DNA reads TGTGCCAGCAGTAAGTCGGGCACTGAAGCTTTCTTT. Protein sequence: CASSKSGTEAFF.

The chain links TRBV6-6 to TRBJ1-1; 7 bases are a match to TRBD1. Germline CDR1 reads MNHNY; CDR2 reads SVGAGI (reference sequence). The CDR3 extends over 14 amino acids. The V segment lost 7 bases and the J segment 5 bases; nucleotides outside the gene matches: 10. The CDR3 here is CASTRQGMRTEAFF. For the CDR3, the DNA is TGTGCCAGCACGAGACAGGGAATGCGGACTGAAGCTTTCTTT.